The entry below describes one TCR beta chain. This sample was taken from a study of blood T cell repertoires in COVID-19. About the study: Italy, Spain and the United States were the sources of the convalescent and acute COVID-19 samples. The analysed material was cDNA or gDNA that came from T cells, B-cell-depleted T cells, or PBMCs.

Original handling: Amplification of reference gene primers was used by the study to estimate nucleated cell counts. Assay: immunoSEQ multiplex PCR; the TCRdb copy retains only in-frame clones and omits some. The V and J calls and the clone size are those of that table, but D and trimming were determined from the DNA. This sample has around 93,000 clones, with about 80% found just once. The clonotype was recovered from a man aged 55 to 70 with acute or convalescent COVID-19. Sequenced sample: peripheral blood.

The CDR3 sequence: CATSDSASGRYNEQFF. The CDR3 nucleotides read TGTGCCACCAGTGATTCCGCTAGCGGGAGGTACAATGAGCAGTTCTTC. The chain joins TRBV24-1 to TRBJ2-1; 11 bases are shared with TRBD2. The CDR3 is 16 amino acids. Germline trimming cut 2 bases from V and 4 bases from J; bases unmatched to any gene: 3. Looked up from germline, CDR1 is KGHDR and CDR2 is SFDVKD.